This T cell receptor (beta chain) was obtained from a study of T cells in Graves' hyperthyroidism and ophthalmopathy. Study summary: Staff took peripheral blood when the initial diagnosis was made, before any treatment began.

There are many counts of this clonotype. Antigen unknown. Notes on the study in general: Most clonotypes that expanded in the thyroid above 0.001 also showed up in blood.

Amplification of TCR beta CDR3 regions used RNA as the template. The HTBI primer set drove a first-round RT-PCR of the TCR CDR3. TCRdb reprocessed the multiplex PCR reads with MiXCR, giving one entry per CDR3 protein. The sample contains fewer than 450,000 distinct CDR3 sequences, around 20% of which appear only once. This clonotype was obtained from a man younger than 35 with Graves' ophthalmopathy. The sample was blood.

CDR3 in amino acids: CASSRTSFTQETQYF. CDR3 DNA: TGTGCCAGCAGTCGGACTAGTTTCACTCAAGAGACCCAGTACTTC. V usage is TRBV9 and J usage is TRBJ2-5, with TRBD2 matching over 7 bases. The germline V gene has CDR1 SGDLS and CDR2 YYNGEE. V gave up 5 bases and J gave up 2 bases; unmatched junction bases: 9. This CDR3 is built from 15 residues.